A selection of T cell receptor beta chains follows, all from one sample in a study of T cells after yellow fever vaccination. Each CDR3 protein gets one entry after TCRdb re-called the 5' RACE reads with MiXCR. The table lists 350,000 or so distinct CDR3 sequences, roughly 8.6% of them singletons. The material sequenced was PBMCs, taken about 41 days after the first yellow fever vaccination. The receptors were sampled from a man younger than 35 who received the YFV17D yellow fever vaccine. The CDR3 runs from the conserved cysteine through the conserved F or W. Each record gives: J gene, clone size, D gene, V gene, CDR3 DNA, CDR3 protein. D genes are given only for firm matches. Clone size is shown for a subset of rows, as once, few, many or a class of expanded clone.

J: TRBJ1-2
size: -
D: -
V: TRBV5-6
DNA: TGTGCCAGCAGCCCCCACTTTGACAGTCACTATGGCTACACCTTC
CDR3: CASSPHFDSHYGYTF

J: TRBJ2-1
size: few
D: -
V: TRBV7-2
DNA: TGTGCCAGCAGCCAAGCCCCGGTTTTTTTGAATGAGCAGTTCTTC
CDR3: CASSQAPVFLNEQFF

J: TRBJ2-7
size: -
D: -
V: TRBV13
DNA: TGTGCCAGCACCCACCGAGGGTGGGGGTCCTACGAGCAGTACTTC
CDR3: CASTHRGWGSYEQYF

J: TRBJ2-1
size: many
D: -
V: TRBV9
DNA: TGTGCCAGCAGCTCATTCGGGGGCGGCGAGCAGTTCTTC
CDR3: CASSSFGGGEQFF

J: TRBJ1-1
size: -
D: -
V: TRBV18
DNA: TGTGCCAGCTCACCATACGTGAACACTGAAGCTTTCTTT
CDR3: CASSPYVNTEAFF

J: TRBJ1-1
size: many
D: -
V: TRBV7-2
DNA: TGTGCCAGCAGCTTAGACCCGGTAATGAACACTGAAGCTTTCTTT
CDR3: CASSLDPVMNTEAFF

J: TRBJ2-1
size: few
D: -
V: TRBV7-9
DNA: TGTGCCAGCAGCTTATTGATTTTACTCTACAATGAGCAGTTCTTC
CDR3: CASSLLILLYNEQFF

J: TRBJ2-5
size: many
D: TRBD1
V: TRBV15
DNA: TGTGCCACCAGCCGTGACAGGGGGTGGGAAGAGACCCAGTACTTC
CDR3: CATSRDRGWEETQYF

J: TRBJ2-2
size: few
D: -
V: TRBV11-2
DNA: TGTGCCAGCAGCCTTTGGACCAGTCCCTCCGGGGAGCTGTTTTTT
CDR3: CASSLWTSPSGELFF

J: TRBJ2-3
size: few
D: -
V: TRBV6-5
DNA: TGTGCCAGCAGTTACGAGGGACGTACGCAGTATTTT
CDR3: CASSYEGRTQYF

J: TRBJ1-5
size: -
D: -
V: TRBV28
DNA: TGTGCCAGCAGTTTGGGGCGGTACAATCAGCCCCAGCATTTT
CDR3: CASSLGRYNQPQHF

J: TRBJ2-5
size: many
D: -
V: TRBV27
DNA: TGTGCCAGCAGTTTATATCACGGGGAGACCCAGTACTTC
CDR3: CASSLYHGETQYF

J: TRBJ1-1
size: -
D: -
V: TRBV29-1
DNA: TGCAGCGTTGAAGATAAAATGGGGGCCCGGCTAGCTTTCTTT
CDR3: CSVEDKMGARLAFF

J: TRBJ2-5
size: many
D: TRBD2
V: TRBV5-1
DNA: TGCGCCAGCAGCTTTACTAGCGGGGGGGCCCAAGAGACCCAGTACTTC
CDR3: CASSFTSGGAQETQYF

J: TRBJ2-5
size: -
D: TRBD2
V: TRBV7-6
DNA: TGTGCCAGCACCGAGACTAGCGGGGAGGAGACCCAGTACTTC
CDR3: CASTETSGEETQYF

J: TRBJ2-1
size: few
D: -
V: TRBV7-2
DNA: TGTGCCAGCAGCTCGGGTGGTCATGGTGAGCAGTTCTTC
CDR3: CASSSGGHGEQFF

J: TRBJ2-2
size: few
D: -
V: TRBV19
DNA: TGTGCCAGTACTATATGGGGGGAGAACGGGGAGCTGTTTTTT
CDR3: CASTIWGENGELFF

J: TRBJ1-2
size: -
D: -
V: TRBV21-1
DNA: TGTGCCAGCAGCAAAGTTCCGCCCCTCGCCTCTGGAGGCTACACCTTC
CDR3: CASSKVPPLASGGYTF

J: TRBJ1-1
size: few
D: -
V: TRBV5-1
DNA: TGCGCCAGCAGCTTAAGGGGTGGAAGGCGGAGTTACACTGAAGCTTTCTTT
CDR3: CASSLRGGRRSYTEAFF

J: TRBJ1-3
size: few
D: -
V: TRBV7-9
DNA: TGTGCCGGGTTTGACGCAACAGAAGGAAACACCATATATTTT
CDR3: CAGFDATEGNTIYF

J: TRBJ2-7
size: few
D: -
V: TRBV5-1
DNA: TGCGCCAGCAGCCTACAGGTGTCTTCCTACGAGCAGTACTTC
CDR3: CASSLQVSSYEQYF

J: TRBJ2-2
size: -
D: TRBD1
V: TRBV4-1
DNA: TGCGCCAGCAGCCAAGAGGGACAGGCGGGTCGGGAGCTGTTTTTT
CDR3: CASSQEGQAGRELFF

J: TRBJ2-3
size: few
D: TRBD1
V: TRBV5-1
DNA: TGCGCCAGCAGACGTATCCCGGGACAGGGTACAGATACGCAGTATTTT
CDR3: CASRRIPGQGTDTQYF

J: TRBJ2-3
size: -
D: -
V: TRBV7-2
DNA: TGTGCCAGCAGCTCCACGACCCCAACCAACACAGATACGCAGTATTTT
CDR3: CASSSTTPTNTDTQYF

J: TRBJ1-6
size: -
D: -
V: TRBV4-2
DNA: TGTGCCAGCAGCCAAGAACAATCCCGCTATAATTCACCCCTCCACTTT
CDR3: CASSQEQSRYNSPLHF

J: TRBJ2-3
size: -
D: TRBD2
V: TRBV7-3
DNA: TGTGCCAGCAGCGCGGATCCCAAACTAGCGGGGGGTCTCACAGATACGCAGTATTTT
CDR3: CASSADPKLAGGLTDTQYF

J: TRBJ2-3
size: few
D: TRBD1
V: TRBV4-2
DNA: TGTGCCAGCAGCCAGTACGACAGGGTTAGCACAGATACGCAGTATTTT
CDR3: CASSQYDRVSTDTQYF

J: TRBJ2-5
size: few
D: -
V: TRBV5-1
DNA: TGCGCCAGCAGCAACGACAGACCGGGGACCCAGTACTTC
CDR3: CASSNDRPGTQYF

J: TRBJ1-5
size: few
D: -
V: TRBV20-1
DNA: TGCAGTGCAGATCCGGGCGTAAATCAGCCCCAGCATTTT
CDR3: CSADPGVNQPQHF

J: TRBJ2-3
size: few
D: TRBD2
V: TRBV27
DNA: TGTGCCAGCAGTTTGCTAGCGGGGGGGTCGCTAGATACGCAGTATTTT
CDR3: CASSLLAGGSLDTQYF

J: TRBJ1-2
size: -
D: -
V: TRBV12-3/TRBV12-4
DNA: TGTGCCAGCAGTCCGGAAGCGTTTGGGGCCTATGGCTACACCTTC
CDR3: CASSPEAFGAYGYTF

J: TRBJ1-2
size: many
D: -
V: TRBV5-1
DNA: TGCGCCAGCAGCTTGGACACCCCTAACTATGGCTACACCTTC
CDR3: CASSLDTPNYGYTF

J: TRBJ1-1
size: few
D: -
V: TRBV5-1
DNA: TGCGCCAGCAGCTTGTCGTATCGGGACACTGAAGCTTTCTTT
CDR3: CASSLSYRDTEAFF

J: TRBJ2-1
size: few
D: -
V: TRBV7-2
DNA: TGTGCCAGCAGCCTATTCGGTGGTAGCAGGGTTGAGCAGTTCTTC
CDR3: CASSLFGGSRVEQFF

J: TRBJ2-3
size: -
D: TRBD2
V: TRBV5-1
DNA: TGCGCCAGCACCACAACCTGGCTGTCTAGCGGGGCTTCTCCGACGGATACGCAGTATTTT
CDR3: CASTTTWLSSGASPTDTQYF

J: TRBJ1-1
size: -
D: -
V: TRBV6-2/TRBV6-3
DNA: TGTGCCAGCAGTTACTCGGTAGGGGAACACACTGAAGCTTTCTTT
CDR3: CASSYSVGEHTEAFF

J: TRBJ2-5
size: few
D: -
V: TRBV4-2
DNA: TGTGCCAGCAGCCAACATTTGGGTAGCGGAGAGACCCAGTACTTC
CDR3: CASSQHLGSGETQYF

J: TRBJ1-4
size: few
D: TRBD1
V: TRBV2
DNA: TGTGCCAGCAGTGGCGGGACAGACGAAAAACTGTTTTTT
CDR3: CASSGGTDEKLFF

J: TRBJ1-1
size: few
D: -
V: TRBV18
DNA: TGTGCCAGCTCACTCGCTACCCGGAACAGAATGAACACTGAAGCTTTCTTT
CDR3: CASSLATRNRMNTEAFF

J: TRBJ1-4
size: -
D: -
V: TRBV4-1
DNA: TGCGCCAGCTGTACAGACTTACTTGCAACTAATGAAAAACTGTTTTTT
CDR3: CASCTDLLATNEKLFF

J: TRBJ1-1
size: few
D: TRBD1
V: TRBV27
DNA: TGTGCCAGCAGTTTAACCCTGACAGGGATCACTGAAGCTTTCTTT
CDR3: CASSLTLTGITEAFF

J: TRBJ2-1
size: -
D: TRBD2
V: TRBV9
DNA: TGTGCCAGCAGACCTTCTAGCGGGGGGGCCTACAATGAGCAGTTCTTC
CDR3: CASRPSSGGAYNEQFF

J: TRBJ2-2
size: many
D: -
V: TRBV12-3/TRBV12-4
DNA: TGTGCCAGCAGTTTTCTAGCTGGCGGGGAGCTGTTTTTT
CDR3: CASSFLAGGELFF

J: TRBJ2-5
size: few
D: -
V: TRBV2
DNA: TGTGCCAGCAGTGATTCAGGGCATGGGGAGACCCAGTACTTC
CDR3: CASSDSGHGETQYF

J: TRBJ2-1
size: few
D: -
V: TRBV28
DNA: TGTGCCAGCGCAAGCCCCAATGAGCAGTTCTTC
CDR3: CASASPNEQFF

J: TRBJ2-2
size: -
D: -
V: TRBV3-1
DNA: TGTGCCAGCAGCCATCGCCTAAAGAACACCGGGGAGCTGTTTTTT
CDR3: CASSHRLKNTGELFF

J: TRBJ2-7
size: few
D: -
V: TRBV4-1
DNA: TGCGCCAGCAGCACGTTCCGGGGAGGCTCCTACGAGCAGTACTTC
CDR3: CASSTFRGGSYEQYF

J: TRBJ2-7
size: -
D: -
V: TRBV6-5
DNA: TGTGCCAGCAGTTACTCGGTGGGGTTCTACGAGCAGTACTTC
CDR3: CASSYSVGFYEQYF